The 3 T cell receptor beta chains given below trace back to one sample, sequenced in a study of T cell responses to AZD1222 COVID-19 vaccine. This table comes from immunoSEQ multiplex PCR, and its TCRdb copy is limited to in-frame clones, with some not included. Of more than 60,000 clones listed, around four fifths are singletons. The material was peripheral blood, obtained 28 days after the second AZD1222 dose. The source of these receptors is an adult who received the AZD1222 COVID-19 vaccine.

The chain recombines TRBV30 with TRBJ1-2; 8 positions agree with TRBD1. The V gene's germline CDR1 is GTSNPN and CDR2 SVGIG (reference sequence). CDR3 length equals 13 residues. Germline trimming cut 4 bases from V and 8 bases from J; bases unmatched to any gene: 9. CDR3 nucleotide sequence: TGTGCCTGGACCGGACAGGGTTATACGGGCTACACCTTC. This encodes CAWTGQGYTGYTF.

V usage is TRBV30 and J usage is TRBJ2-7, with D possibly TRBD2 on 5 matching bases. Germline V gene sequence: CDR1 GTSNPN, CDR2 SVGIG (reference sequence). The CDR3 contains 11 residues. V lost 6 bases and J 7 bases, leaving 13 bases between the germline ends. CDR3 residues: CACLGQREQYF. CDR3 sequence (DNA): TGTGCCTGTTTGGGTCAGCGGGAGCAGTACTTC. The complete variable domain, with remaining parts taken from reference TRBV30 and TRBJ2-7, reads SQTIHQWPATLVQPVGSPLSLECTVEGTSNPNLYWYRQAAGRGLQLLFYSVGIGQISSEVPQNLSASRPQDRQFILSSKKLLLSDSGFYLCACLGQREQYFGPGTRLTVT.

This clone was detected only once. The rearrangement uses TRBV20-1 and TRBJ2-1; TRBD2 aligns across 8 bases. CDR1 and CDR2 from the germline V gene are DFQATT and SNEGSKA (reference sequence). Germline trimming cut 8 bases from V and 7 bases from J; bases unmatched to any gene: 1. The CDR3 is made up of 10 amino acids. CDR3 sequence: CSPGGNEQFF. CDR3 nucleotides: TGCAGTCCGGGAGGGAATGAGCAGTTCTTC.